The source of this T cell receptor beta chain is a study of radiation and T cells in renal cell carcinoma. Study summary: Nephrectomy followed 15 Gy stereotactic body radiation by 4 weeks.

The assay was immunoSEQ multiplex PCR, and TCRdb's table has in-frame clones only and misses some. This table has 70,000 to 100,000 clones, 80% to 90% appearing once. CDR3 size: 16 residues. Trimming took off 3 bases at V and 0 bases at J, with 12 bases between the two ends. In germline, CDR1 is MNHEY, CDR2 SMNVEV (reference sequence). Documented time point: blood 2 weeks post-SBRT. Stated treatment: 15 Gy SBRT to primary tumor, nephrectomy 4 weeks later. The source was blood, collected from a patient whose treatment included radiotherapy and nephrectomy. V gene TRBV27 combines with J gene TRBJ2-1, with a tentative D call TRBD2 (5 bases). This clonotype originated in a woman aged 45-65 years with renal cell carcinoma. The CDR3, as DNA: TGTGCCAGCAGTTTGGACTTCCGCCCCTCCTACAATGAGCAGTTCTTC. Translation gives CASSLDFRPSYNEQFF.